One and the same sample provided the 9 T cell receptor beta chains below, sequenced in a study of PD-1 blockade in classical Hodgkin lymphoma. Using immunoSEQ multiplex PCR, the repertoire was profiled, and TCRdb retains in-frame clones only, with some absent. The repertoire includes approximately 84,000 clones, approximately 86% of them detected once, and 15% to 20% sits in the top ten. As to time point: cycle 4 day 1 (C4D1), after less than 7 weeks of nivolumab. With no exception, relapse followed autologous stem cell transplantation in all patients, and brentuximab vedotin exposure varied. Sequencing was performed on peripheral blood mononuclear cells (PBMCs), taken before the fourth cycle of nivolumab. Receptors originate from a human donor with classical Hodgkin lymphoma.

Points on this clone: Other DNA sequences from this sample encode an identical CDR3 as well. The chain couples TRBV27 to TRBJ2-1, with D perhaps TRBD1 (5 bases). Germline V gene sequence: CDR1 MNHEY, CDR2 SMNVEV (reference sequence). V was shortened by 2 bases and J by 3 bases, with 8 bases between the two germline ends. CDR3 size: 14 residues. The chain's CDR3 is CASSLAGYYNEQFF. The DNA of the CDR3 is TGTGCCAGCAGTTTAGCAGGGTACTACAATGAGCAGTTCTTC.

The chain couples TRBV7-9 to TRBJ1-1; 7 nucleotides line up with TRBD1. The length of the CDR3 is 15 residues. Looked up from germline, CDR1 is SEHNR and CDR2 is FQNEAQ (reference sequence). V shed 5 bases, J shed 0 bases, and the junction held 6 bases outside the gene matches. CDR3 bases: TGTGCCAGCAGCCCAGGACAGGCCGTGAACACTGAAGCTTTCTTT. This translates into CASSPGQAVNTEAFF.

The chain employs TRBV14 and TRBJ2-1; a possible D gene is TRBD2 (6 bases). Germline-derived CDR1 and CDR2 are SGHDN and FVKESK. V was clipped by 6 bases and J by 3 bases, with 18 bases between them. The CDR3 covers 16 residues. CDR3 residues: CASSQRTLTSYNEQFF. The DNA of the CDR3 is TGTGCCAGCAGTCAGCGGACACTGACTAGCTACAATGAGCAGTTCTTC.

The CDR3 reads CASSGGLTSRSYEQYF. Written as DNA, the CDR3 is TGTGCCAGCAGCGGGGGTCTCACTAGCCGGTCGTACGAGCAGTACTTC. The chain recombines TRBV5-8 with TRBJ2-7, with D possibly matching TRBD2 (6 bases). The germline gives CDR1 SGHTS, CDR2 YDEGEE. V shed 4 bases and J shed 4 bases, with 21 bases lying between them. This CDR3 has 16 residues. The full variable domain, rest sourced from reference TRBV5-8 and TRBJ2-7, is EAGVTQSPTHLIKTRGQQATLRCSPISGHTSVYWYQQALGLGLQFLLWYDEGEERNRGNFPPRFSGRQFPNYSSELNVNALELEDSALYLCASSGGLTSRSYEQYFGPGTRLTVT.

CDR3 region: CAISEFYNEQFF. CDR3 nucleotides: TGTGCCATCAGTGAGTTCTACAATGAGCAGTTCTTC. The gene calls are TRBV10-3 and TRBJ2-1, with no clear D. CDR3 length: 12 residues. Deletions cut 1 base from V and 3 bases from J, with 1 base between. Germline-derived CDR1 and CDR2 are ENHRY and SYGVKD.

CDR3 region: CASGFGRGLAVEQFF. The CDR3 DNA reads as TGTGCTAGTGGTTTCGGGCGGGGACTAGCGGTTGAGCAGTTCTTC. The rearrangement uses TRBV12-5 and TRBJ2-1; 11 positions match TRBD2. The CDR3 is made up of 15 amino acids. Germline CDR1 and CDR2: LGHNT and FRNRAP. J gave up 9 bases and V 3 bases, and 7 bases lay outside the gene matches.

The chain employs TRBV4-1 and TRBJ2-7; no clear D gene. CDR1 is MGHRA and CDR2 is YSYEKL in the germline V gene. The V and J ends lost 0 bases and 1 base respectively, with 10 bases between them. This CDR3 is 15 amino acids long. The CDR3 here is CASSQERTASYEQYF. For the CDR3, the DNA is TGCGCCAGCAGCCAAGAGCGGACCGCTTCCTACGAGCAGTACTTC.

This clone has only one observation. The chain carries TRBV29-1 and TRBJ1-1; 7 nucleotides line up with TRBD1. Looked up from germline, CDR1 is SQVTM and CDR2 is ANQGSEA. J gave up 5 bases and V 7 bases, and 13 bases lay outside the gene matches. The CDR3 is 14 amino acids. The CDR3 loop is CSAPRGGGETEAFF. The CDR3 DNA reads TGCAGCGCCCCCCGGGGAGGGGGCGAAACTGAAGCTTTCTTT.

The chain employs TRBV10-3 and TRBJ2-2; D is unclear. The V gene lost 10 bases and the J gene lost 3 bases, with 15 bases spanning the gap. This CDR3 region has 14 residues. Germline lookup yields CDR1 ENHRY and CDR2 SYGVKD. The CDR3 sequence is CATFSGLDTGELFF. CDR3 bases: TGTGCCACCTTTAGTGGTCTCGACACCGGGGAGCTGTTTTTT.